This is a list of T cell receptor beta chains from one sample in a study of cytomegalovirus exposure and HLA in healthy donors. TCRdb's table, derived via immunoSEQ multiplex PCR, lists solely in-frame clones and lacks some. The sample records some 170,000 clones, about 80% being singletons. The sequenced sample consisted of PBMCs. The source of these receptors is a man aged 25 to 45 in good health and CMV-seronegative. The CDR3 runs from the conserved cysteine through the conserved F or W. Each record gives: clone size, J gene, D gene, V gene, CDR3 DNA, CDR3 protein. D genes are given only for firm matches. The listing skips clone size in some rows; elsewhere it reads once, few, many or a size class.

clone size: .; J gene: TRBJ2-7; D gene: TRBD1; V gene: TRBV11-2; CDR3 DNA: TGTGCCAGCAGCTGGGGACAGTCCGAGCAGTACTTC; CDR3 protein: CASSWGQSEQYF
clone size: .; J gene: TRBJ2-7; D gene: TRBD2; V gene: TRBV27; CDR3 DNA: TGTGCCAGCACTAAAGCGGGACGGCGTTTGGGTTTCGACGAGCAGTACTTC; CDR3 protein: CASTKAGRRLGFDEQYF
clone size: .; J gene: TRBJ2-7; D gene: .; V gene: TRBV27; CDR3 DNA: TGTGCCAGCAGTAGACAGGTGACCTACGAGCAGTACTTC; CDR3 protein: CASSRQVTYEQYF
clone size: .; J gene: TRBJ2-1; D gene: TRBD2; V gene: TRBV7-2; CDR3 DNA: TGTGCCAGCAGCTATCAAGGGACTAGCGCGGCCTACAATGAGCAGTTCTTC; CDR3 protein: CASSYQGTSAAYNEQFF
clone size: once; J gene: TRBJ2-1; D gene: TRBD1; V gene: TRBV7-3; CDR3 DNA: TGTGCCAGCAGCCTCCGACAGGGTCCCTACAATGAGCAGTTCTTC; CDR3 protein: CASSLRQGPYNEQFF
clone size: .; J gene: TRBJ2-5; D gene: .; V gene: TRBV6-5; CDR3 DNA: TGTGCCAGCAGTCCACAGGGACCCCCCGAGACCCAGTACTTC; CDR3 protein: CASSPQGPPETQYF
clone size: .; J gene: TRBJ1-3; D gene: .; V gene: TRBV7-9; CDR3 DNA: TGTTCCAGCAGCTTATATCCCCGGGGGGAAACTGGAAACACCATATATTTT; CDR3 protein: CSSSLYPRGETGNTIYF
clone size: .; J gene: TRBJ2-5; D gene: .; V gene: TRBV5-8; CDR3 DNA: TGTGCCAGCAGCCTGGACCCTAGTCCGTACTTC; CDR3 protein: CASSLDPSPYF
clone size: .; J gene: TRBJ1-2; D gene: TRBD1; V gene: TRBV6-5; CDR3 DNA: TGTGCCAGCAGTTACTTCGGACAGGATGGCTACACCTTC; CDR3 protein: CASSYFGQDGYTF
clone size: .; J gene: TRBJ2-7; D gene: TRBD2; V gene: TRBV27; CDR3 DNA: TGTGCCAGCAGTTTATCGGGGGGGACTCCCTACGAGCAGTACTTC; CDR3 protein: CASSLSGGTPYEQYF
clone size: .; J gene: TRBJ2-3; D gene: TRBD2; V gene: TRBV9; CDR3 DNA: TGTGCCAGCAGCGCCGGGACTAGCGGGAGGGTGACAGATACGCAGTATTTT; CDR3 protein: CASSAGTSGRVTDTQYF
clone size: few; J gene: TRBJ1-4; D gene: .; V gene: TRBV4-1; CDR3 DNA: TGCGCCAGCAGCCAAGACGGGCTGCCAGCGGGAAAACTGTTTTTT; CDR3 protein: CASSQDGLPAGKLFF
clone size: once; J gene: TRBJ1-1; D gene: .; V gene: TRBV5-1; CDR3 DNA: TGCGCCAGCAGCTTTTTCAGGGGTGAAGCTTTCTTT; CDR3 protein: CASSFFRGEAFF
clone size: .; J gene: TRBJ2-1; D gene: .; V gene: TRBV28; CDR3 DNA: TGTGCCAGCAGTTTGGCTGGACAGTACAATGAGCAGTTCTTC; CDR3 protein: CASSLAGQYNEQFF
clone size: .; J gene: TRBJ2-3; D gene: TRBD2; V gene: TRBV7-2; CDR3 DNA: TGTGCCAGCAGCACACTTCCTAGCGGGGGGGCTGATACGCAGTATTTT; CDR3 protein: CASSTLPSGGADTQYF